Listed here are 6 T cell receptor beta chains from one sample, sequenced in a study of CXCR3-negative and CXCR3-positive naive CD8 T cells. Antigens for these TCRs are unknown. 5' RACE that incorporated UMI labels was used to prepare the TRB cDNA libraries. From the 5' RACE reads, TCRdb lists one entry per CDR3 protein and no DNA. Listed are roughly 55,000 distinct CDR3 sequences; approximately 0.56% falls within the top ten. Study-wide points: In CXCR3-positive naive cells, the TRB CDR3s were more hydrophobic than in CXCR3-negative naive cells.

The sequenced material came from naive CXCR3+ CD8+ T cells from blood. Subset described: CD45RO-CCR7+CD27+CD95- naive CD8+ T cells expressing CXCR3 (TNR3+). Every receptor here comes from a human donor in good health. Some clones in this sample may be carry-over from other donors' samples.

This chain joins TRBV28 and TRBJ2-6; TCRdb lists TRBD1, though no DNA is available to test this call. The germline gives CDR1 MDHEN, CDR2 SYDVKM. The CDR3 covers 17 residues. This chain's CDR3 is CASSEGRTLSGANVLTF.

The V call is TRBV13, the J call TRBJ2-1. This CDR3 comprises 12 residues. Per germline, CDR1 PRHDT and CDR2 FYEKMQ (reference sequence). The CDR3 sequence: CASSFGNNEQFF.

This rearrangement joins TRBV20-1 to TRBJ1-6; the TCRdb call, TRBD1, lacks DNA for checking. The CDR3 length is 16 residues. Germline values: CDR1 DFQATT, CDR2 SNEGSKA (reference sequence). The CDR3 is CSAREGQGFVNSPLHF.

J is TRBJ2-1 and V is TRBV27; there is no DNA to check the TCRdb D call of TRBD1. The germline gives CDR1 MNHEY, CDR2 SMNVEV (reference sequence). The CDR3 extends over 16 amino acids. The CDR3 protein is CASGVKPRGGETEQFF.

The chain links TRBV4-3 to TRBJ2-2; without DNA, the TCRdb call of TRBD1 cannot be checked. The germline V gene encodes CDR1 LGHNA and CDR2 YSLEER. CDR3 length equals 16 residues. The CDR3 loop is CASSQTRNRVGGELFF.

The chain combines TRBV6-2 or TRBV6-3 with TRBJ2-7. The CDR3 length is 15 residues. The V gene's germline CDR1 is MNHEY and CDR2 SVGEGT. The CDR3 sequence is CASSYDSDSTYEQYF.